Sequencing of this T cell receptor beta chain was carried out in a study of shared clonotypes between healthy human individuals. Whole-study results and caveats: About 5% was the fraction of naive CD4 clonotypes found shared across a handful of donors.

A remark on this clone: The antigen remains undetermined.

Donors were Caucasian adults residing in Nashville, Tennessee, USA. The study separated CD4+ cells into CD45RA+ naive and CD45RA-negative memory subsets. Germline V CDR1 and CDR2: SGHAT, FQNNGV. Germline trimming cut 4 bases from V and 4 bases from J; bases unmatched to any gene: 15. The CDR3 runs to 17 residues. Here immunoSEQ multiplex PCR was the method, and the copy in TCRdb shows in-frame clones only, minus some. In the table there are hundreds of thousands of clones, approximately 75% of which are singletons. The chain recombines TRBV11-2 with TRBJ1-1; 7 bases are shared with TRBD1. The clonotype originates from a woman aged 25 to 45 in good health. Sequencing input: memory CD4+ T cells sorted from blood. Documented subset: CD45RA-negative fraction. CDR3 protein: CASSSLQGRRGGTEAFF. CDR3 DNA: TGTGCCAGCAGCTCTTTACAGGGGAGGCGGGGGGGCACTGAAGCTTTCTTT.